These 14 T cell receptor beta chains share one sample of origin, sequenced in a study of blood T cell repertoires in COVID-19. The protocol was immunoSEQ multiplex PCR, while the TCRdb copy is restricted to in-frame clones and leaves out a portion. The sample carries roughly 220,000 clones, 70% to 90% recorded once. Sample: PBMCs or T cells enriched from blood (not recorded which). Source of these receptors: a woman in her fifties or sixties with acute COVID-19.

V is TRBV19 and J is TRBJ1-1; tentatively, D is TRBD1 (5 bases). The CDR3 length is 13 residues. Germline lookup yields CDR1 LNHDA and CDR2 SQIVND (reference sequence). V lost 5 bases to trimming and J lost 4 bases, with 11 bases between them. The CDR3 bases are TGTGCCAGTAGTTCCAGGGTAGCCACTGAAGCTTTCTTT. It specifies CASSSRVATEAFF.

CDR3 DNA: TGCGCCAGCAGCCTCAGTACCGGGGAGCTGTTTTTT. This codes for CASSLSTGELFF. The genes are TRBV5-1 and TRBJ2-2, with D hard to call. Germline CDR1 SGHRS, CDR2 YFSETQ. The CDR3 is made up of 12 amino acids. The V and J ends lost 4 bases and 5 bases respectively, with 6 bases between them.

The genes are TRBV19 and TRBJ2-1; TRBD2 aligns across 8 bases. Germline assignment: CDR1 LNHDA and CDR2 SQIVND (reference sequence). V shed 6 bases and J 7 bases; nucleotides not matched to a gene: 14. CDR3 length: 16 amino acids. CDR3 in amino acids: CASSTFSGKGKNEQFF. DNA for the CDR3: TGTGCCAGTAGCACTTTTAGCGGGAAGGGTAAGAATGAGCAGTTCTTC.

The CDR3 nucleotides are TGTGCCAGCAGAGAATCGAGAGAGACCCAGTACTTC. Its translation is CASRESRETQYF. V usage is TRBV2 and J usage is TRBJ2-5; the D is unclear. There are 12 residues in the CDR3. The V gene lost 6 bases and the J gene lost 4 bases, with 9 bases spanning the gap. Germline CDR1 and CDR2: SNHLY and FYNNEI.

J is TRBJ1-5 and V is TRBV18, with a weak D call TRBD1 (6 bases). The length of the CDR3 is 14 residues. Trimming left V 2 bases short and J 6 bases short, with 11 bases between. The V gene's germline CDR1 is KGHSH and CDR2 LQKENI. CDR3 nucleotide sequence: TGTGCCAGCTCACCAGGGGCAGGGGTTCAGCCCCAGCATTTT. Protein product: CASSPGAGVQPQHF.

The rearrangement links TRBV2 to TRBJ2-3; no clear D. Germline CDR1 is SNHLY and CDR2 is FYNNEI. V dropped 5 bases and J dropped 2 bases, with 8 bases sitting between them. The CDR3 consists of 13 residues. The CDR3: CASSQLFTDTQYF. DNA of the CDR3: TGTGCCAGCAGTCAACTTTTCACAGATACGCAGTATTTT.

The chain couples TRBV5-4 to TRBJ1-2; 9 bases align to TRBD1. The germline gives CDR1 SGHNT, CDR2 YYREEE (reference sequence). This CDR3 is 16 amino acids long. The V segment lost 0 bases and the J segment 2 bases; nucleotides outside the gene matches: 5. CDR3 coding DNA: TGTGCCAGCAGCTTGGGACAGGGGGTACTGAACTATGGCTACACCTTC. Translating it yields CASSLGQGVLNYGYTF. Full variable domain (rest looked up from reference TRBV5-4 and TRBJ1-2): ETGVTQSPTHLIKTRGQQVTLRCSSQSGHNTVSWYQQALGQGPQFIFQYYREEENGRGNFPPRFSGLQFPNYSSELNVNALELDDSALYLCASSLGQGVLNYGYTFGSGTRLTVV.

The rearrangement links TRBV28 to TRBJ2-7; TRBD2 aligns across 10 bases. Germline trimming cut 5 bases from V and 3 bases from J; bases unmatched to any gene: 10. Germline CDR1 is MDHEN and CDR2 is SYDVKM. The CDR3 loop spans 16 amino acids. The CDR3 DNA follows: TGTGCCAGCAGTCGAAGAGGGACTAGCGTTTACTACGAGCAGTACTTC. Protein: CASSRRGTSVYYEQYF.

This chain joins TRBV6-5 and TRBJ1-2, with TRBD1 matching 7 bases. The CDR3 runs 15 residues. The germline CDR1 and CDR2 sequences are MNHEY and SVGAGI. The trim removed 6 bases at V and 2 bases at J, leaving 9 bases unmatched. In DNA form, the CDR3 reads TGTGCCAGCAGCGAGGGGGCAGGGGCCAACTATGGCTACACCTTC. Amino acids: CASSEGAGANYGYTF.

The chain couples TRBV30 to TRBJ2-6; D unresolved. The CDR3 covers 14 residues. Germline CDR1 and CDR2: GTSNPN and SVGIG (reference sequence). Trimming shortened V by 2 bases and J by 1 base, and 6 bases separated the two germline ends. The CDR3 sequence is CAWSSGSGANVLTF. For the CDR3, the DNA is TGTGCCTGGAGTTCAGGTTCTGGGGCCAACGTCCTGACTTTC.

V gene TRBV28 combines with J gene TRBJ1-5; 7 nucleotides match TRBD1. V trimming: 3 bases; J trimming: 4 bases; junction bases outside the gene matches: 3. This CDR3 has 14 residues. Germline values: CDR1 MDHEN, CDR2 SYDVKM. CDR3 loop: CASSLAGGNQPQHF. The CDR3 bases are TGTGCCAGCAGTTTGGCAGGGGGGAATCAGCCCCAGCATTTT.

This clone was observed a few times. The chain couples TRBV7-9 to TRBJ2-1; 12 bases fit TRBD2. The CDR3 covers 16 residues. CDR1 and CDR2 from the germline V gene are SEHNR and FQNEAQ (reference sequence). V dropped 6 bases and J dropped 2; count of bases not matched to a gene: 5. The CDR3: CASRTGLAGPYNEQFF. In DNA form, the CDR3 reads TGTGCCAGCAGAACCGGACTAGCGGGGCCCTACAATGAGCAGTTCTTC.

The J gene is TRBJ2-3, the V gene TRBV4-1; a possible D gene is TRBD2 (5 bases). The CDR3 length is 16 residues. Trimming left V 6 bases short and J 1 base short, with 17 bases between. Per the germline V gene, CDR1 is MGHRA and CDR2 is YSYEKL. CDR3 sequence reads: CASRPLWRVRTDTQYF. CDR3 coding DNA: TGCGCCAGCAGGCCCCTCTGGCGGGTACGCACAGATACGCAGTATTTT.

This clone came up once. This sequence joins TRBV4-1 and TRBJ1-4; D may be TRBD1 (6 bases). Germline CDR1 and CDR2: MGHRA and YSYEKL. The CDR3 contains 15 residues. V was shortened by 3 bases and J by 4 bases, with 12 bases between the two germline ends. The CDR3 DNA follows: TGCGCCAGCAGCCAGATTCAGGGGTTTAATGAAAAACTGTTTTTT. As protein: CASSQIQGFNEKLFF.